Following are 30 T cell receptor beta chains from one sample sequenced in a study of T cell repertoires in cytomegalovirus infection. TCRdb independently ran MiXCR on the reads; one entry per CDR3 protein. The table records tens of thousands of distinct CDR3 sequences, around 20% of them present only once. These receptors have no identified antigens. This sample comprised CD8+ T cells from cultured PBMCs, obtained from culture after CMV antigen stimulation. Source of these receptors: a human donor in good health (CMV status not recorded). Some clones in this sample may be carry-over from other donors' samples.

CDR3 residues: CASSWKTGDEQYF. The CDR3 DNA reads as TGTGCCAGCAGCTGGAAGACAGGGGACGAGCAGTACTTC. The rearrangement links TRBV7-8 to TRBJ2-7; 8 positions agree with TRBD1. The CDR3 spans 13 residues. J gave up 5 bases and V 4 bases, and 4 bases lay outside the gene matches. Germline V gives CDR1 SGHVS, CDR2 FQNEAQ.

The rearrangement joins TRBV7-2 to TRBJ1-5, with D hard to call. There are 15 residues in the CDR3. The V gene's germline CDR1 is SGHTA and CDR2 FQGNSA. The V end lost 2 bases, the J end lost 0 bases, and 8 bases lay between the germline ends. The DNA for the CDR3 is TGTGCCAGCAGCTTACAAGGGTTTAGCAATCAGCCCCAGCATTTT. Its protein product is CASSLQGFSNQPQHF.

The rearrangement joins TRBV7-8 to TRBJ2-3; TRBD1 matches at 9 bases. J was trimmed by 7 bases and V by 7 bases; bases with no gene match: 12. Germline V gives CDR1 SGHVS, CDR2 FQNEAQ. This CDR3 is built from 15 residues. The CDR3 DNA reads TGTGCCAGCACCATAGGGACAGGGAATTCGTATACGCAGTATTTT. Its translation: CASTIGTGNSYTQYF. The full variable domain, with the rest looked up from reference TRBV7-8 and TRBJ2-3, is GAGVSQSPRYKVAKRGQDVALRCDPISGHVSLFWYQQALGQGPEFLTYFQNEAQLDKSGLPSDRFFAERPEGSVSTLKIQRTQQEDSAVYLCASTIGTGNSYTQYFGPGTRLTVL.

This clonotype came up a few times. This chain connects TRBV23-1 to TRBJ1-1; D is possibly TRBD1 (5 bases). TRBV23-1 is identified as an open reading frame with a role that is uncertain. The V gene lost 4 bases and the J gene lost 3 bases, with 9 bases spanning the gap. The CDR3 is made up of 13 amino acids. The CDR3 reads CASSRPTDTEAFF. The CDR3 DNA is TGCGCCAGCAGTCGACCGACAGACACTGAAGCTTTCTTT.

The chain is built from TRBV4-3 and TRBJ2-3, with D tentatively TRBD1 (6 bases). This CDR3 is 15 amino acids long. Between the trimmed V and J ends, which lost 0 bases and 10 bases, there was a span of 17 bases. Germline V gives CDR1 LGHNA, CDR2 YSLEER. CDR3 in amino acids: CASSQEKIKGTPQYF. CDR3 coding DNA: TGCGCCAGCAGCCAAGAAAAGATCAAAGGGACACCGCAGTATTTT.

This clonotype has a handful of counts. The CDR3: CASCSSFPDTQYF. In DNA, the CDR3 is TGTGCCAGCTGCTCTAGTTTCCCAGATACGCAGTATTTT. The rearrangement joins TRBV27 to TRBJ2-3; D unclear. The germline V and J ends were trimmed by 8 bases and 4 bases, with 13 bases remaining between them. The CDR3 loop spans 13 amino acids. Germline V gene data show CDR1 as MNHEY and CDR2 as SMNVEV (reference sequence).

This clonotype was counted only a few times. This chain links TRBV7-9 with TRBJ2-7, with a tentative D call TRBD1 (6 bases). The CDR3 sequence is 13 residues long. V was clipped by 1 base and J by 6 bases, with 10 bases between them. Germline-derived CDR1 and CDR2 are SEHNR and FQNEAQ (reference sequence). The CDR3 DNA reads TGTGCCAGCAGCTTAGGTACAGGGTTCGAGCAGTACTTC. Translation: CASSLGTGFEQYF.

The J gene is TRBJ2-5, the V gene TRBV7-2, with TRBD1 as a possible D gene (6 bases). CDR1 SGHTA and CDR2 FQGNSA come from the germline V gene. This CDR3 has 13 residues. V lost 2 bases and J 4 bases, leaving 8 bases between the germline ends. The CDR3 reads CASSLRGLETQYF. The CDR3 nucleotides are TGTGCCAGCAGCTTAAGGGGGTTAGAGACCCAGTACTTC. Combining the CDR3 with reference TRBV7-2 and TRBJ2-5 gives the whole variable domain GAGVSQSPSNKVTEKGKDVELRCDPISGHTALYWYRQSLGQGLEFLIYFQGNSAPDKSGLPSDRFSAERTGGSVSTLTIQRTQQEDSAVYLCASSLRGLETQYFGPGTRLLVL.

The chain carries TRBV15 and TRBJ1-3, with TRBD1 matching over 10 bases. Germline lookup yields CDR1 LNHNV and CDR2 YYDKDF (reference sequence). CDR3 length: 16 residues. Losses at the gene ends were 5 bases for V and 2 bases for J; bases not matched to a gene: 6. CDR3 amino acids: CATSSRDRGTGNTIYF. In nucleotides, the CDR3 is TGTGCCACCAGCTCCCGGGACAGGGGAACTGGAAACACCATATATTTT.

This clonotype was seen repeatedly, ten times or more. The chain links TRBV6-6 to TRBJ2-7; D is unclear. Germline CDR1 and CDR2: MNHNY and SVGAGI (reference sequence). The V end was cut by 4 bases, the J end by 5 bases, with 12 bases between. This CDR3 is built from 13 residues. The CDR3 here is CASSLQLGHEQYF. As DNA, the CDR3 is TGTGCCAGCAGTTTGCAGCTTGGCCACGAGCAGTACTTC.

This chain connects TRBV4-2 to TRBJ2-7, with D possibly matching TRBD2 (6 bases). V was pared by 0 bases and J by 3 bases, with 18 bases between. The CDR3 is made up of 17 amino acids. Germline V gene sequence: CDR1 LGHNA, CDR2 YNFKEQ. CDR3 residues: CASSQESAGTGDYEQYF. The CDR3 DNA is TGTGCCAGCAGCCAAGAATCAGCTGGGACTGGGGACTACGAGCAGTACTTC.

In its sample, this clonotype was seen many times. This chain joins TRBV7-8 and TRBJ1-1, with D unresolved. CDR3 size: 14 residues. CDR1 SGHVS and CDR2 FQNEAQ come from the germline V gene. V lost 4 bases, J lost 1 base, and 10 bases lay in between. The CDR3 sequence: CASSSRVQNTEAFF. The CDR3, as DNA: TGTGCCAGCAGCTCACGAGTCCAGAACACTGAAGCTTTCTTT.

The V gene is TRBV7-8, the J gene TRBJ1-4; D not certain. Per germline, CDR1 SGHVS and CDR2 FQNEAQ. This CDR3 comprises 17 residues. V was clipped by 2 bases and J by 0 bases, with 13 bases between them. The chain's CDR3 is CASSLKWFTATNEKLFF. The CDR3 nucleotides are TGTGCCAGCAGCTTAAAGTGGTTTACAGCAACTAATGAAAAACTGTTTTTT.

The chain has TRBV28 and TRBJ1-4, with 7 bases fitting TRBD1. The CDR3 is 15 residues long. The ends lost 5 bases at V and 6 bases at J; junction bases unmatched: 9. Germline assignment: CDR1 MDHEN and CDR2 SYDVKM. The CDR3: CASSTWDSLDEKLFF. CDR3 DNA: TGTGCCAGCAGTACGTGGGACAGCCTCGATGAAAAACTGTTTTTT.

The chain combines TRBV29-1 with TRBJ2-5; D remains unclear. V was trimmed by 7 bases and J by 2 bases, leaving 5 bases between them. The germline gives CDR1 SQVTM, CDR2 ANQGSEA. CDR3 size: 10 residues. Here the CDR3 reads CSGIQETQYF. The CDR3 DNA reads TGCAGCGGTATTCAAGAGACCCAGTACTTC.

The rearrangement uses TRBV5-6 and TRBJ2-1; 7 nucleotides agree with TRBD2. Germline CDR1 reads SGHDT; CDR2 reads YYEEEE. J lost 7 bases, V lost 4 bases, and 14 bases had no gene match. This CDR3 contains 16 residues. The CDR3 DNA sequence: TGTGCCAGCAGCAAAAGCGGGGTGCCCGCCGGGAATGAGCAGTTCTTC. Translated, it gives CASSKSGVPAGNEQFF.

This clonotype was counted a few times. The gene calls are TRBV12-3 or TRBV12-4 and TRBJ2-1; D may be TRBD1 or TRBD2 (6 bases each). The CDR3 runs 13 residues. Trimming left V 7 bases short and J 7 bases short, with 14 bases between. CDR3 residues: CASNWRGANEQFF. The DNA for the CDR3 is TGTGCCAGCAATTGGAGGGGGGCAAATGAGCAGTTCTTC.

This sequence joins TRBV7-2 and TRBJ1-3; D ambiguous. The length of the CDR3 is 13 residues. Germline CDR1 SGHTA, CDR2 FQGNSA. The V end lost 4 bases, the J end lost 4 bases, and 8 bases lay between the germline ends. The CDR3 here is CASSSGSGNTIYF. DNA of the CDR3: TGTGCCAGCAGCTCTGGTTCGGGAAACACCATATATTTT.

V and J are TRBV7-9 and TRBJ1-1; a weak D match, TRBD1 (6 bases). The CDR3 consists of 14 residues. Trimming removed 5 bases from V and 0 bases from J, with 10 bases in between. Germline V gene lookup returns CDR1 SEHNR and CDR2 FQNEAQ (reference sequence). The CDR3 bases are TGTGCCAGCAGCCCTGGACAGTTGAACACTGAAGCTTTCTTT. It is translated as CASSPGQLNTEAFF. Based on the CDR3 plus reference TRBV7-9 and TRBJ1-1, the full variable domain is DTGVSQNPRHKITKRGQNVTFRCDPISEHNRLYWYRQTLGQGPEFLTYFQNEAQLEKSRLLSDRFSAERPKGSFSTLEIQRTEQGDSAMYLCASSPGQLNTEAFFGQGTRLTVV.

This clonotype is large within its sample. The rearrangement links TRBV4-1 to TRBJ1-1; a possible D gene is TRBD1 (5 bases). The CDR3 runs to 14 residues. Trimming stripped 1 base from V and 1 base from J, with 7 bases between. Germline V lookup: CDR1 MGHRA, CDR2 YSYEKL. CDR3 DNA: TGCGCCAGCAGCCAAGTGGGGCGGAACACTGAAGCTTTCTTT. This translates into CASSQVGRNTEAFF.

This clonotype was seen more than once but under ten times. J is TRBJ2-5 and V is TRBV6-1; a possible D gene is TRBD1 (5 bases). This CDR3 has 12 amino acids. V lost 3 bases and J lost 9, with 11 bases in between. Germline values: CDR1 MNHNS, CDR2 SASEGT. CDR3 DNA sequence: TGTGCCAGCAGTGAGGCAGGGTTAGCCCAGTACTTC. This codes for CASSEAGLAQYF.

This clonotype has ten or more counts. The chain joins TRBV6-2 or TRBV6-3 to TRBJ1-1; tentative D call: TRBD1 (5 bases). Germline V lookup: CDR1 MNHEY, CDR2 SVGEGT. The CDR3 extends over 13 amino acids. V was shortened by 10 bases and J by 4 bases, with 16 bases between the two germline ends. The CDR3 protein is CATLEVGGTEAFF. For the CDR3, the DNA is TGTGCCACCCTTGAGGTTGGGGGCACTGAAGCTTTCTTT.

This clonotype was found a few times. The V call is TRBV6-5, the J call TRBJ2-7; TRBD1 is a possible D gene (6 bases). Germline V lookup: CDR1 MNHEY, CDR2 SVGAGI. V was pared by 5 bases and J by 2 bases, with 10 bases between. The CDR3 has 13 amino acids. CDR3 protein: CASSLDSPYEQYF. CDR3 in DNA: TGTGCCAGCAGTCTGGACAGCCCCTACGAGCAGTACTTC.

This clonotype has just one count. V usage is TRBV28 and J usage is TRBJ1-5, with no clear D. Germline V gene sequence: CDR1 MDHEN, CDR2 SYDVKM. The V end was cut by 3 bases, the J end by 0 bases, with 12 bases between. The CDR3 has 16 amino acids. The CDR3 DNA follows: TGTGCCAGCAGTTTTTATGTCCAGTTTAGCAATCAGCCCCAGCATTTT. Protein sequence: CASSFYVQFSNQPQHF.

The chain couples TRBV7-2 to TRBJ2-1, with 7 bases fitting TRBD1. CDR1 and CDR2 from the germline V gene are SGHTA and FQGNSA. V was clipped by 5 bases and J by 7 bases; unmatched bases: 11. The CDR3 covers 15 residues. CDR3 region: CASSRTGGLINEQFF. CDR3 bases: TGTGCCAGCAGCCGGACAGGTGGCTTAATTAATGAGCAGTTCTTC.

This clonotype occurred a few times. V gene TRBV27 combines with J gene TRBJ2-3, with 7 nucleotides matching TRBD2. The CDR3 is 13 residues long. V was clipped by 8 bases and J by 2 bases; unmatched bases: 4. The germline V gene encodes CDR1 MNHEY and CDR2 SMNVEV (reference sequence). The CDR3 region has the DNA TGTGCCAGCCGAGCGGGGCCCACAGATACGCAGTATTTT. As protein: CASRAGPTDTQYF.

In its sample, this clonotype was seen a few times. The V gene is TRBV7-9, the J gene TRBJ2-7; tentatively, D is TRBD2 (6 bases). Germline assignment: CDR1 SEHNR and CDR2 FQNEAQ (reference sequence). The V gene lost 4 bases and the J gene lost 3 bases, with 10 bases spanning the gap. The CDR3 sequence is 13 residues long. CDR3 in DNA: TGTGCCAGCAGCTCTCCGGGACTCTACGAGCAGTACTTC. The encoded protein is CASSSPGLYEQYF. Supplemented by reference TRBV7-9 and TRBJ2-7, the full variable domain reads DTGVSQNPRHKITKRGQNVTFRCDPISEHNRLYWYRQTLGQGPEFLTYFQNEAQLEKSRLLSDRFSAERPKGSFSTLEIQRTEQGDSAMYLCASSSPGLYEQYFGPGTRLTVT.

The V and J genes are TRBV7-2 and TRBJ1-1; tentative D call: TRBD1 (6 bases). The CDR3 loop spans 13 amino acids. Germline lookup yields CDR1 SGHTA and CDR2 FQGNSA. Trimming took off 6 bases at V and 6 bases at J, with 14 bases between the two ends. As DNA, the CDR3 is TGTGCCAGCAGTCATAGGGGGTTCCCTGAAGCTTTCTTT. Translation: CASSHRGFPEAFF.

This clonotype was counted only a few times. This rearrangement joins TRBV7-9 to TRBJ2-3, with 9 bases matching TRBD1. Germline V gene sequence: CDR1 SEHNR, CDR2 FQNEAQ (reference sequence). The CDR3 is 16 residues long. V was pared by 2 bases and J by 3 bases, with 6 bases of the junction left unmatched. Written as DNA, the CDR3 is TGTGCCAGCAGCTTAAGGGACAGGGAGGAGACAGATACGCAGTATTTT. It yields the protein CASSLRDREETDTQYF.

The chain is built from TRBV7-2 and TRBJ2-2, with D possibly matching TRBD1 (6 bases). V lost 2 bases and J lost 5, with 9 bases in between. The CDR3 runs to 14 residues. Germline V gene data show CDR1 as SGHTA and CDR2 as FQGNSA. The CDR3 is CASSLRQETGELFF. For the CDR3, the DNA is TGTGCCAGCAGCTTACGACAGGAAACCGGGGAGCTGTTTTTT.